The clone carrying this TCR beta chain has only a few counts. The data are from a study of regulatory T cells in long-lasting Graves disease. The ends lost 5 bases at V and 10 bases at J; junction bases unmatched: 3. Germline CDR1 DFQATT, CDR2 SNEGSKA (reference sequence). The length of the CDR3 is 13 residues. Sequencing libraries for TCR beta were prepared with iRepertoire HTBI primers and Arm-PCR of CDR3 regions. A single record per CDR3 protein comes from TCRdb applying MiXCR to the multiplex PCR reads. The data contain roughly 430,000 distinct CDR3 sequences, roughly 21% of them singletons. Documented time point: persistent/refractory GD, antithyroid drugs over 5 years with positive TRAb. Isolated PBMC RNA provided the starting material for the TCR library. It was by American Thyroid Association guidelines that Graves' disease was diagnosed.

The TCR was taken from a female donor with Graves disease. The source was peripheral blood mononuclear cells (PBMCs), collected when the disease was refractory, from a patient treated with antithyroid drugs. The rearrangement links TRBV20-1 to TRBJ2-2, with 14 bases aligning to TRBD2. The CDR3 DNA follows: TGCAGTGCTCCGGGACTAGCGGGAGAGGAGCTGTTTTTT. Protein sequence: CSAPGLAGEELFF.